These T cell receptor beta chains were read from a single sample in a study of cytomegalovirus exposure and HLA in healthy donors. Assay used: immunoSEQ multiplex PCR; TCRdb lists only in-frame clones, some missing. The sample holds about 120,000 clones; 70% to 80% are singletons and the top ten take roughly 2.7%. What was sequenced was PBMCs. The receptors derive from a female donor in good health and CMV-seronegative. Each CDR3 is given without its conserved first and last residue. Clone sizes are given selectively: once, few, many, or a class where the clone is expanded.

j_gene,abundance,v_gene,CDR3aa
TRBJ1-1,.,TRBV5-6,ASSIGANTEAF
TRBJ2-1,few,TRBV7-8,ASSLRGMHEQF
TRBJ1-1,.,TRBV27,ASSFGGNTEAF
TRBJ2-3,.,TRBV7-2,ASSLERLLAGGPFDTQY
TRBJ1-3,few,TRBV7-6,ASSPYSTGNTIY
TRBJ1-1,.,TRBV27,ASRIIGEKGTGTEAF
TRBJ2-7,.,TRBV30,AWSRRGVYEQY
TRBJ1-6,.,TRBV19,ASSITRTENSPLH
TRBJ2-7,.,TRBV10-2,ASKGGLAEQY
TRBJ1-2,.,TRBV5-4,ASSSASGTGGNYGYT
TRBJ2-1,.,TRBV7-6,ASSPERGRNNEQF
TRBJ2-3,.,TRBV5-6,ASTQPGVSDTQY
TRBJ1-2,.,TRBV6-1,ASSEQGPYGYT
TRBJ1-5,.,TRBV28,ASSEGGGDQPQH
TRBJ1-2,.,TRBV7-9,ASRDLGQADYGYT
TRBJ1-4,.,TRBV5-5,ASSARQLLLTNEKLF
TRBJ2-7,.,TRBV13,ASSSLDGAAEQY
TRBJ1-5,.,TRBV4-1,ASSRLTGDLQPQH
TRBJ2-1,.,TRBV7-6,ASSLAVNEQF
TRBJ1-6,.,TRBV4-2,ASSQDTGQNNSPLH
TRBJ2-2,.,TRBV11-2,ASSLGRGQTGELF
TRBJ2-2,.,TRBV4-2,ASSSDTGELF
TRBJ2-2,few,TRBV9,ASSVGSGGFTGELF
TRBJ2-1,.,TRBV11-2,ASSFRDGGDNEQF
TRBJ2-4,.,TRBV11-1,ASSLDPAGAAKNIQY
TRBJ1-6,once,TRBV11-2,ASSLDQVSPLH
TRBJ1-1,.,TRBV7-9,ASNSLGGDTEAF
TRBJ2-2,few,TRBV10-2,ASSVLGELF
TRBJ2-3,.,TRBV19,ASSTGGDTQY
TRBJ1-2,.,TRBV18,ASSPRSETNYGYT
TRBJ1-1,few,TRBV6-1,ASSPPGGANTEAF
TRBJ1-6,.,TRBV6-1,ASRTAISYNSPLH
TRBJ2-3,.,TRBV6-6,ASNIINSGEGY
TRBJ1-4,.,TRBV19,ASSIFRASGNEKLF
.,once,TRBV7-9,ASSLTSGGPYEQY
TRBJ1-1,.,TRBV11-2,ASSQGTAEAF
TRBJ2-7,.,TRBV5-1,ASSLRLAGGLPYEQY
TRBJ2-7,few,TRBV7-9,ASSLAGHYEQY
TRBJ1-2,.,TRBV19,ASRISDRGHGYT
TRBJ1-2,.,TRBV9,ASSVDRVRVWYGYT
TRBJ2-5,.,TRBV13,ASSLRQGQETQY
TRBJ1-1,.,TRBV5-1,ASSLGDTFEAF
TRBJ2-7,.,TRBV14,ASSQYGVAGAPQKN
TRBJ1-6,.,TRBV7-6,ASSSVGTVNSPLH
TRBJ2-7,.,TRBV11-3,ASSLGRGSHEQY